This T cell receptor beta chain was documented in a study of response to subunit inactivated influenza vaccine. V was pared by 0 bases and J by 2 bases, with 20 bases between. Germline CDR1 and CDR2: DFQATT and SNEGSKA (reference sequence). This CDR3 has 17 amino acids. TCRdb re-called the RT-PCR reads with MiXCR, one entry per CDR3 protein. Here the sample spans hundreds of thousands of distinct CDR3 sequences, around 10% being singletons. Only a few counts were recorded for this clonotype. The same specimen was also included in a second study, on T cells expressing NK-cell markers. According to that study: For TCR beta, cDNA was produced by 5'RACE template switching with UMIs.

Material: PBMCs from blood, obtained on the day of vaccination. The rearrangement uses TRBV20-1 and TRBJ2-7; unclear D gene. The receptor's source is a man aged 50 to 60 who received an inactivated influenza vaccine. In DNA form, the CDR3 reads TGCAGTGCTAGAGATCTTCTTCATCCAGGTTCGACCTACGAGCAGTACTTC. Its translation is CSARDLLHPGSTYEQYF.